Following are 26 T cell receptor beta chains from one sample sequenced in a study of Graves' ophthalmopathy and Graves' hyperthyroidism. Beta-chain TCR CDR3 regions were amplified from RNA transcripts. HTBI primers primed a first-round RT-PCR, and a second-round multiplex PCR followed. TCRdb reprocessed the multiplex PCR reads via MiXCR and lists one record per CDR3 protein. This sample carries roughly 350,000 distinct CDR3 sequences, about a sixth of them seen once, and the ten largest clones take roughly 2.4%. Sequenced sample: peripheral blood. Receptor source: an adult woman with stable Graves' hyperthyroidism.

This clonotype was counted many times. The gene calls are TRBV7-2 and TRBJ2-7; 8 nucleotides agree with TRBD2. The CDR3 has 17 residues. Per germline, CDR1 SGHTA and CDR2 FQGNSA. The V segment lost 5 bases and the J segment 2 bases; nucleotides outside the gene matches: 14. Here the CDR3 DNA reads TGTGCCAGCAGCCCAAGAGGATTCGCGGGAGGTACCTACGAGCAGTACTTC. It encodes CASSPRGFAGGTYEQYF.

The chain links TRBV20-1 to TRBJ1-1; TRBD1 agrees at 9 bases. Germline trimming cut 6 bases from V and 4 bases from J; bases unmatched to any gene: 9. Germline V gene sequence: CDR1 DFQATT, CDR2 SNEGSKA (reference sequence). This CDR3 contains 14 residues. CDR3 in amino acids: CSAERTGAGTEAFF. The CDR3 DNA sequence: TGCAGTGCGGAGAGGACAGGGGCCGGCACTGAAGCTTTCTTT.

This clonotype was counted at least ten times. The CDR3 nucleotides read TGTGCCAGCAGCTCCTCTAGCGGGATAATCACCGGGGAGCTGTTTTTT. Translating it yields CASSSSSGIITGELFF. The V gene is TRBV11-2, the J gene TRBJ2-2; TRBD2 matches 9 bases. The germline V gene encodes CDR1 SGHAT and CDR2 FQNNGV. After removal of 4 bases from V and 4 bases from J, the junction contained 7 bases not matched to a gene. The CDR3 is made up of 16 amino acids.

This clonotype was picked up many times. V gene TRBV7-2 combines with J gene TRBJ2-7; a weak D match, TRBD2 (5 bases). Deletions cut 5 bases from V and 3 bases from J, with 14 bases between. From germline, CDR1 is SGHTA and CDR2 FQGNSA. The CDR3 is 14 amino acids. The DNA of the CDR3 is TGTGCCAGCAGCCTCAGCGGAGCCATCTACGAGCAGTACTTC. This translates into CASSLSGAIYEQYF.

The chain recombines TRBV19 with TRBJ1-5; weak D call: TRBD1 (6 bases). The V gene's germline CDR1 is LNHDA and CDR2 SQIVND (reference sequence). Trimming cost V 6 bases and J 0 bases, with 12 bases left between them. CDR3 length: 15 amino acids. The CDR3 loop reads CASRRTVYSNQPQHF. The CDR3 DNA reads TGTGCCAGTAGGAGGACAGTTTATAGCAATCAGCCCCAGCATTTT.

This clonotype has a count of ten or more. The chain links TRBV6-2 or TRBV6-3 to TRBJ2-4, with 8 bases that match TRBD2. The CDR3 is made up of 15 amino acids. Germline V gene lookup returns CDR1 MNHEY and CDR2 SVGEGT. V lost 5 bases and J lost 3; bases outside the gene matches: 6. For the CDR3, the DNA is TGTGCCAGCAGTACCGGACTAGCTGTCAAAAACATTCAGTACTTC. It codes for CASSTGLAVKNIQYF.

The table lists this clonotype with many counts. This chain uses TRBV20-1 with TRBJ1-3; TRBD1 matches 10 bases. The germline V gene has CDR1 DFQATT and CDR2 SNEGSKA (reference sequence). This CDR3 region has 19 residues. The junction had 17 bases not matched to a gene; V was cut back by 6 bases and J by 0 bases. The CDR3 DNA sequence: TGCAGTGCCCACCCCGGGACAGGGGTTCCAGGGCTCTCTGGAAACACCATATATTTT. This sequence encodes CSAHPGTGVPGLSGNTIYF.

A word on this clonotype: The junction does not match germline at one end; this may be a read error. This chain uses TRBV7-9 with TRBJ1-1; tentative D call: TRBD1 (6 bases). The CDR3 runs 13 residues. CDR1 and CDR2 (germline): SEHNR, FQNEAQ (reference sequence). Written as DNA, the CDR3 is TGTGCCAGCAAGGACAGTCTGAATACTGAAGCTTTCTTT. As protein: CASKDSLNTEAFF.

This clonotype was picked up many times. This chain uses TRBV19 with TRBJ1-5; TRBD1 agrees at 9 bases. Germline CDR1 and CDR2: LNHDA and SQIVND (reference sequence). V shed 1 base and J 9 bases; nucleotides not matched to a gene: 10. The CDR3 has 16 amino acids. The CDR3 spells CASSIVGTGSPGPQHF. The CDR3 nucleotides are TGTGCCAGTAGTATAGTGGGGACAGGGAGTCCGGGGCCCCAGCATTTT.

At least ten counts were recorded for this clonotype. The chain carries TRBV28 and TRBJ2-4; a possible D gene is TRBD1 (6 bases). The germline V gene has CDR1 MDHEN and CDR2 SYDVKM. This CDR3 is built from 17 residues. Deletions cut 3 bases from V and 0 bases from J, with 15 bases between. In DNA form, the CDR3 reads TGTGCCAGCAGTTTCCCACCGGGACAACTAGCCAAAAACATTCAGTACTTC. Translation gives CASSFPPGQLAKNIQYF.

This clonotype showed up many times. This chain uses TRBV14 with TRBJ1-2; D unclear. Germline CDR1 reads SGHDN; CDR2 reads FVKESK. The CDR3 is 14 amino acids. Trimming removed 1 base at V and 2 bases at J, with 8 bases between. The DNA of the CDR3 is TGTGCCAGCAGCCAAGGGGCAGCGAACTATGGCTACACCTTC. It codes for CASSQGAANYGYTF. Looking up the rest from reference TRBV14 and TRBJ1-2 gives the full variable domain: EAGVTQFPSHSVIEKGQTVTLRCDPISGHDNLYWYRRVMGKEIKFLLHFVKESKQDESGMPNNRFLAERTGGTYSTLKVQPAELEDSGVYFCASSQGAANYGYTFGSGTRLTVV.

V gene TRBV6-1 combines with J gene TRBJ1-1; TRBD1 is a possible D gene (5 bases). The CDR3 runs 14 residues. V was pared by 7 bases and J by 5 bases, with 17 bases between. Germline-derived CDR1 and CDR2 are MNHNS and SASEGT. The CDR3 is CASIIPGLWTEAFF. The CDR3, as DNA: TGTGCCAGCATCATACCGGGACTGTGGACTGAAGCTTTCTTT.

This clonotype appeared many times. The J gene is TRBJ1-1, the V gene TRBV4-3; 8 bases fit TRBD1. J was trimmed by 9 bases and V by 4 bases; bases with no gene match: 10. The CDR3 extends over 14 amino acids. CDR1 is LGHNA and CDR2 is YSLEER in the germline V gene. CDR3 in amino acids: CASSPGQGHPKAFF. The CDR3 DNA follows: TGCGCCAGCAGCCCCGGACAGGGCCATCCTAAAGCTTTCTTT.

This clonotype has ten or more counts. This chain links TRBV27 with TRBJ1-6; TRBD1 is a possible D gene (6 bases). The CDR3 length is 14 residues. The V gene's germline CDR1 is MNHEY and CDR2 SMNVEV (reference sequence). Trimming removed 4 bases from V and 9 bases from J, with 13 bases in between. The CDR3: CASSYNRVVSPLHF. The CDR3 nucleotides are TGTGCCAGCAGTTACAACAGGGTGGTTTCACCCCTCCACTTT.

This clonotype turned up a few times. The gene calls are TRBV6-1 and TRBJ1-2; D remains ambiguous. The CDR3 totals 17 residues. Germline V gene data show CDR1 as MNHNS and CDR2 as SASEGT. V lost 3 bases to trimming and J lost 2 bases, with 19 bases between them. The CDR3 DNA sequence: TGTGCCAGCAGTGATTACTTTCCGTCTCCCGAAAACTATGGCTACACCTTC. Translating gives CASSDYFPSPENYGYTF.

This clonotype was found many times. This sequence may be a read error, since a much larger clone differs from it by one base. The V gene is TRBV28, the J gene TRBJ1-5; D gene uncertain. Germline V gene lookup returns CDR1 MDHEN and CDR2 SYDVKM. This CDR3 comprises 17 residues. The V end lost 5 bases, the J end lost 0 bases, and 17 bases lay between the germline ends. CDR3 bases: TGTGCCAGCAGTCGTGGAGACCCTTATTGTAGCAATCAGCCCCAGCATTTT. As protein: CASSRGDPYCSNQPQHF.

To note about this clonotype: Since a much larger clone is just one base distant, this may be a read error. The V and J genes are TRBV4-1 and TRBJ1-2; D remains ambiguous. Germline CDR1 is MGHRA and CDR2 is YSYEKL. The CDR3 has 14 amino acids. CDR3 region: CAISRPDTNYGYTF. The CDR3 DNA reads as TGCGCCATCAGCCGGCCAGACACTAACTATGGCTACACCTTC.

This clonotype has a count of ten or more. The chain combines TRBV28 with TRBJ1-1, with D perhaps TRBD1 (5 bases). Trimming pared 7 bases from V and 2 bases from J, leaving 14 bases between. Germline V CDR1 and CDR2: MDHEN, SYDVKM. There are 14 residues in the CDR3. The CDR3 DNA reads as TGTGCCAGCATTGCGACAGACGTTAACACTGAAGCTTTCTTT. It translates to CASIATDVNTEAFF.

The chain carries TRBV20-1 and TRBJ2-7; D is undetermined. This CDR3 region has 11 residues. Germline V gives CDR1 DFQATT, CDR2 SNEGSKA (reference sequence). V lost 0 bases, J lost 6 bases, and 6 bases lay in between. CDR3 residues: CSAREESEQYF. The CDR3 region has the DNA TGCAGTGCTAGAGAGGAGTCCGAGCAGTACTTC.

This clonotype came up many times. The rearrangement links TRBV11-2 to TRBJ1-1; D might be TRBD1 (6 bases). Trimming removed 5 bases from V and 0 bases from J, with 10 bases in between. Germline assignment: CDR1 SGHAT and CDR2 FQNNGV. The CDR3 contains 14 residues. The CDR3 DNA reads TGTGCCAGCAGCAATCAGGGGATGAACACTGAAGCTTTCTTT. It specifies CASSNQGMNTEAFF.

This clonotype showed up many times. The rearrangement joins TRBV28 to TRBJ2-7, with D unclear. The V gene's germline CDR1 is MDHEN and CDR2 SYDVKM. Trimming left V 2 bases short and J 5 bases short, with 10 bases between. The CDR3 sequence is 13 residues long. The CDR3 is CASSLSAFDEQYF. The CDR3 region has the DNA TGTGCCAGCAGTTTAAGTGCATTCGACGAGCAGTACTTC.

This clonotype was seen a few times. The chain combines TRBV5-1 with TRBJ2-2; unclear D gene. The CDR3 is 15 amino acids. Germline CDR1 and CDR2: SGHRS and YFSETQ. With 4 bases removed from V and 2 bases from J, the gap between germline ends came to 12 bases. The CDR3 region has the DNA TGCGCCAGCAGCGAGGCTAGACGTAACACCGGGGAGCTGTTTTTT. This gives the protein CASSEARRNTGELFF.

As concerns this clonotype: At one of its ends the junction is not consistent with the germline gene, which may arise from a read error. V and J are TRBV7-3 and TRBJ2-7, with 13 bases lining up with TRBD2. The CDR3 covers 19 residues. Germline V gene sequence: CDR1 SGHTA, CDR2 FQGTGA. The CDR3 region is CASSLRRTSGSQSSHEQYF. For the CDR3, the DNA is TGTGCCAGCAGCTTGAGACGGACTAGCGGGAGTCAAAGCTCCCACGAGCAGTACTTC.

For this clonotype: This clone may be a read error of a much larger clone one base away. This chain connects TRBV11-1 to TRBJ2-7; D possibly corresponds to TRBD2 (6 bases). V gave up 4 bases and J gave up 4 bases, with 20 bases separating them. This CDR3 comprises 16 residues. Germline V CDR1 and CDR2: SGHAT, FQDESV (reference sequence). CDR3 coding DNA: TGTGCCAGCAGCTCTAAATCGGGGGTTCAGCGATACGAGCAGTACTTC. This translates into CASSSKSGVQRYEQYF. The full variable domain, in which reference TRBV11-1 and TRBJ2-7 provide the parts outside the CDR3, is EAEVAQSPRYKITEKSQAVAFWCDPISGHATLYWYRQILGQGPELLVQFQDESVVDDSQLPKDRFSAERLKGVDSTLKIQPAELGDSAMYLCASSSKSGVQRYEQYFGPGTRLTVT.

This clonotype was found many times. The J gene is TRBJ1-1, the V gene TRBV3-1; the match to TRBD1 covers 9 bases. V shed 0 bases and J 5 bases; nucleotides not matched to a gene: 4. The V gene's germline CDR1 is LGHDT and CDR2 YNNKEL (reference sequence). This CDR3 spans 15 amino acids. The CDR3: CASSQETGGQTEAFF. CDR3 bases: TGTGCCAGCAGCCAAGAGACAGGGGGGCAGACTGAAGCTTTCTTT.

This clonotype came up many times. The CDR3 nucleotides are TGTGCCAGCAGCCTCATGACAGGGGGCAACACCGGGGAGCTGTTTTTT. Its translation is CASSLMTGGNTGELFF. The chain uses TRBV6-1 and TRBJ2-2; 10 nucleotides align to TRBD1. In germline, CDR1 is MNHNS, CDR2 SASEGT. V lost 6 bases to trimming and J lost 2 bases; unmatched junction nucleotides: 6. The CDR3 totals 16 residues.